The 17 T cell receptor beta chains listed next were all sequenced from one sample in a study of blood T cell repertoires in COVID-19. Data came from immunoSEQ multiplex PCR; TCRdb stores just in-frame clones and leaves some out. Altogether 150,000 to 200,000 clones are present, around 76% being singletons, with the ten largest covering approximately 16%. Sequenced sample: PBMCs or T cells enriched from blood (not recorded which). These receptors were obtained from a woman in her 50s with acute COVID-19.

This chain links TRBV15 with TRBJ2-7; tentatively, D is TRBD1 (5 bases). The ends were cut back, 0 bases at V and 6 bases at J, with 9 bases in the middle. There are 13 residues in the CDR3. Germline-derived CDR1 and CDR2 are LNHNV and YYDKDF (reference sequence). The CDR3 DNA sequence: TGTGCCACCAGCAGAGACAGGGTAGGCGAGCAGTACGTC. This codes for CATSRDRVGEQYV.

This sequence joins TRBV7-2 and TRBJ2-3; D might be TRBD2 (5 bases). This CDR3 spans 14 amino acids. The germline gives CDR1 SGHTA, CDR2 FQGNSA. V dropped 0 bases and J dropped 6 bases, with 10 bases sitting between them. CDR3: CASSLARADDTQYF. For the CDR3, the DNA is TGTGCCAGCAGCTTAGCGCGGGCGGATGATACGCAGTATTTT.

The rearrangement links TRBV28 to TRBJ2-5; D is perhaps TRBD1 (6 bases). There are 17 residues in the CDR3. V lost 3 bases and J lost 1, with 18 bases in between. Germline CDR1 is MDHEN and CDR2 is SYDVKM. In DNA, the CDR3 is TGTGCCAGCAGTTTTACAGGGAGCTTTACCGCCCAAGAGACCCAGTACTTC. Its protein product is CASSFTGSFTAQETQYF. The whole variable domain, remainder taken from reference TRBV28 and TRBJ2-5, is DVKVTQSSRYLVKRTGEKVFLECVQDMDHENMFWYRQDPGLGLRLIYFSYDVKMKEKGDIPEGYSVSREKKERFSLILESASTNQTSMYLCASSFTGSFTAQETQYFGPGTRLLVL.

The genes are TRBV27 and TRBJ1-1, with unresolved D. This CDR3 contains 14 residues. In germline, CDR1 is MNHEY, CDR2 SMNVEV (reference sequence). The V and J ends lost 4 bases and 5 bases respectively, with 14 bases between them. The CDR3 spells CASSSPTLGTEAFF. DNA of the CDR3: TGTGCCAGCAGTTCTCCGACCCTCGGGACTGAAGCTTTCTTT.

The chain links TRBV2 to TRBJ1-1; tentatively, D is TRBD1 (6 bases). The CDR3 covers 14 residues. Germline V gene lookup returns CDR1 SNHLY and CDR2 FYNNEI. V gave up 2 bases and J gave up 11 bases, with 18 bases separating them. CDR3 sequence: CASSEPGGPRMAFF. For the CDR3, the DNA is TGTGCCAGCAGTGAACCCGGGGGGCCGAGAATGGCTTTCTTT.

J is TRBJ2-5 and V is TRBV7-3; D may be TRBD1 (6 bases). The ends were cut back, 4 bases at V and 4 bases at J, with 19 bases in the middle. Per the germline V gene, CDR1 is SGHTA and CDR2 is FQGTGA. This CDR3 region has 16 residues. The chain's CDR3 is CASSSKGHRGGETQYF. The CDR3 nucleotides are TGTGCCAGCAGCTCGAAGGGACACCGAGGGGGAGAGACCCAGTACTTC.

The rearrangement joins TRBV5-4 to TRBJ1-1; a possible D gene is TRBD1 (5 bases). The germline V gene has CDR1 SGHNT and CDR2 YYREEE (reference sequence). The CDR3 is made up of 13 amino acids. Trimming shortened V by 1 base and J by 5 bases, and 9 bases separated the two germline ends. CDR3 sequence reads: CASSLLGETEAFF. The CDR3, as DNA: TGTGCCAGCAGCTTGTTAGGGGAAACTGAAGCTTTCTTT.

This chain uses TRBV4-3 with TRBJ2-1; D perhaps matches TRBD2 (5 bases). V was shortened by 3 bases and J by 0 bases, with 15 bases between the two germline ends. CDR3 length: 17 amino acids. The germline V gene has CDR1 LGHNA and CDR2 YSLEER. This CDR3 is CASSQEDWVSSYNEQFF. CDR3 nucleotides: TGCGCCAGCAGCCAGGAGGACTGGGTTAGCTCCTACAATGAGCAGTTCTTC.

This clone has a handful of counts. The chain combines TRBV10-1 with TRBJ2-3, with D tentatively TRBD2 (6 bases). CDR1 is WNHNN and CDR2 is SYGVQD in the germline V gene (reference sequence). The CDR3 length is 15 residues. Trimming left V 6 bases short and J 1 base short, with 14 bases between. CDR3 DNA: TGCGCCAGCAGCCCTGCTGAGCGGGGCACAGATACGCAGTATTTT. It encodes CASSPAERGTDTQYF.

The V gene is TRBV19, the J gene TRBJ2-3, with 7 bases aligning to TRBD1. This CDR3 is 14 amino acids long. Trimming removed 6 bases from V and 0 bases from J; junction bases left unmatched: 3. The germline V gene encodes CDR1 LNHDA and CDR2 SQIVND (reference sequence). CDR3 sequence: CASRRDSSTDTQYF. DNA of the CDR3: TGTGCCAGTAGAAGGGACAGCAGCACAGATACGCAGTATTTT. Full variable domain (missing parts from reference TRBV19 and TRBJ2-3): DGGITQSPKYLFRKEGQNVTLSCEQNLNHDAMYWYRQDPGQGLRLIYYSQIVNDFQKGDIAEGYSVSREKKESFPLTVTSAQKNPTAFYLCASRRDSSTDTQYFGPGTRLTVL.

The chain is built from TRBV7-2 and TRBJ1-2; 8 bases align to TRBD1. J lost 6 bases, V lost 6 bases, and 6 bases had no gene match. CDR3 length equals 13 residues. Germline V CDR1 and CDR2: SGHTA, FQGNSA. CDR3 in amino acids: CASRFTGGDGYTF. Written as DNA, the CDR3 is TGTGCCAGCAGGTTCACAGGGGGAGATGGCTACACCTTC.

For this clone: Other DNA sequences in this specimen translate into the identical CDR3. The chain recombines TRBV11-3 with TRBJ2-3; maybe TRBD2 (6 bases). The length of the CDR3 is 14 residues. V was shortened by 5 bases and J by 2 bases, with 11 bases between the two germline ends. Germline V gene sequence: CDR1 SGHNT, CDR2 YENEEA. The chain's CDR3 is CASSPRGTTDTQYF. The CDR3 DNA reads TGTGCCAGCAGCCCCCGGGGGACCACAGATACGCAGTATTTT.

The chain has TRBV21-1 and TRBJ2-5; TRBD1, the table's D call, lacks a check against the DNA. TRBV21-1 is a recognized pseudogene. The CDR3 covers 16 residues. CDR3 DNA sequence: TGTGCCAGCAGCAAAGATAGGACAGGGGTGAGCGAGACCCAGTACTTC. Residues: CASSKDRTGVSETQYF.

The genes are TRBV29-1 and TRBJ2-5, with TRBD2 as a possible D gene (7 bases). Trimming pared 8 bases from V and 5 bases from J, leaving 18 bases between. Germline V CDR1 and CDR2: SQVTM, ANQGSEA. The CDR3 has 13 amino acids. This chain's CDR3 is CSTSVGGPETQYF. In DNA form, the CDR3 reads TGCAGCACGTCCGTGGGGGGGCCGGAGACCCAGTACTTC.

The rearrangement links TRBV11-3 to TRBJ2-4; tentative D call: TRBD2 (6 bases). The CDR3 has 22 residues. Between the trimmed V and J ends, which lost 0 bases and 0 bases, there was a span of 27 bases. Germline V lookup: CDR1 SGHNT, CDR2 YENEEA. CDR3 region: CASSLEGWGDLMGIRAKNIQYF. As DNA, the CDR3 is TGTGCCAGCAGCTTAGAGGGTTGGGGGGATTTAATGGGGATTCGAGCCAAAAACATTCAGTACTTC.

CDR3 protein: CASSQAQGHGYTF. The CDR3 bases are TGCGCCAGCAGCCAAGCACAGGGGCACGGCTACACCTTC. J is TRBJ1-2 and V is TRBV4-3; 7 bases map to TRBD1. J gave up 8 bases and V 1 base, and 4 bases lay outside the gene matches. CDR3 length: 13 residues. Germline CDR1 LGHNA, CDR2 YSLEER.

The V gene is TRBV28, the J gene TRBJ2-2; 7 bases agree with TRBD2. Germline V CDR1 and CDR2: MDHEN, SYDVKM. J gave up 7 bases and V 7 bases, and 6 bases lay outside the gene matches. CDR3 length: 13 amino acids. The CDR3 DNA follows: TGTGCCAGCAACATGGGGGGGATCGGGGAGCTGTTTTTT. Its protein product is CASNMGGIGELFF.